The T cell receptor (beta chain) described here comes from a study of T cells after yellow fever vaccination. 5'RACE template switching added a universal primer site and UMIs to TCR cDNA. TCRdb independently ran MiXCR on the 5' RACE reads; one entry per CDR3 protein. The sample includes hundreds of thousands of distinct CDR3 sequences, approximately 12% seen only once; the top ten take about 14%. Study-wide results and caveats: CD4 and CD8 compartments shared a small share of clonotypes, likely from convergent recombination. High-abundance clonotypes from the bulk population could contaminate FACS-sorted repertoires. Researchers report a weaker secondary response that nonetheless peaked faster, day 5 versus 15.

Only one count was recorded for this clonotype. Antigen specificity is unknown. One end of the junction varies from germline; a read error may be responsible. CDR3 length equals 14 residues. Per germline, CDR1 DFQATT and CDR2 SNEGSKA (reference sequence). This chain links TRBV20-1 with TRBJ2-1; perhaps TRBD2 as D (6 bases). This receptor was identified in a man aged 25 to 45 who received the YFV17D yellow fever vaccine. The sequenced sample was PBMCs, obtained on the day of the yellow fever booster vaccination. CDR3 sequence reads: CCANPLSRGNEQFF. The CDR3 coding sequence is TGCTGTGCTAACCCGCTCAGCCGGGGGAATGAGCAGTTCTTC.